This TCR beta chain stems from a study of blood T cell repertoires in COVID-19. TCRdb's copy holds only in-frame clones and misses some; the assay was immunoSEQ multiplex PCR. The table records 50,000 to 75,000 clones, roughly 89% of them present only once. V was cut by 6 bases and J by 4 bases, with 10 bases left in between. Per germline, CDR1 KGHSH and CDR2 LQKENI. The CDR3 consists of 13 residues. The receptor was isolated from a man aged 55 to 69 with acute or convalescent COVID-19. The chain has TRBV18 and TRBJ2-1, with D possibly matching TRBD1 (6 bases). The sequencing input was peripheral blood. Written as DNA, the CDR3 is TGTGCCAGCTCTGAGGACAGATACAATGAGCAGTTCTTC. Translation: CASSEDRYNEQFF.